The 18 T cell receptor beta chains in this list originate from one sample, sequenced in a study of T cells in tuberculosis. Sequencing used immunoSEQ multiplex PCR; TCRdb keeps in-frame clones, though not all of them. The sample holds tens of thousands of clones, approximately 91% seen once. Cells were sorted from thawed PBMC rested overnight and stained with GMM-loaded CD1B tetramer, viability dye and anti-CD3. CD1B tetramers were loaded with Rhodococcus equi-derived C32 glucose monomycolate. Input material: CD1b-GMM tetramer-negative cells sorted from PBMCs. The receptors shown here come from an adult woman with latent tuberculosis.

The rearrangement links TRBV9 to TRBJ2-6, with D unclear. V lost 6 bases to trimming and J lost 0 bases, with 7 bases between them. CDR1 is SGDLS, CDR2 YYNGEE, per germline. CDR3 length: 14 residues. The chain's CDR3 is CASTGYSGANVLTF. CDR3 coding DNA: TGTGCCAGCACCGGGTACTCTGGGGCCAACGTCCTGACTTTC. Full variable domain (outside the CDR3, taken from reference TRBV9 and TRBJ2-6): DSGVTQTPKHLITATGQRVTLRCSPRSGDLSVYWYQQSLDQGLQFLIQYYNGEERAKGNILERFSAQQFPDLHSELNLSSLELGDSALYFCASTGYSGANVLTFGAGSRLTVL.

The chain carries TRBV27 and TRBJ1-5; unclear D gene. Trimming left V 5 bases short and J 1 base short, with 12 bases between. Per germline, CDR1 MNHEY and CDR2 SMNVEV (reference sequence). The CDR3 is 15 residues long. The chain's CDR3 is CASSLRQPSNQPQHF. The CDR3 DNA reads TGTGCCAGCAGTCTCAGGCAGCCGAGCAATCAGCCCCAGCATTTT.

The rearrangement uses TRBV6-5 and TRBJ2-1; weak D call: TRBD2 (7 bases). CDR1 and CDR2 from the germline V gene are MNHEY and SVGAGI. V lost 0 bases, J lost 4 bases, and 13 bases lay in between. This CDR3 has 16 residues. Here the CDR3 DNA reads TGTGCCAGCAGTTACTCGGCGGGGGCGCGGTACAATGAGCAGTTCTTC. Protein product: CASSYSAGARYNEQFF.

The genes are TRBV18 and TRBJ2-1, with 8 positions matching TRBD2. This CDR3 contains 14 residues. CDR1 is KGHSH, CDR2 LQKENI, per germline. V shed 3 bases, J shed 9 bases, and the junction held 7 bases outside the gene matches. The CDR3 bases are TGTGCCAGCTCACCGAGCGGGGGCGGCGTTGAGCAGTTCTTC. This sequence encodes CASSPSGGGVEQFF.

This chain connects TRBV7-9 to TRBJ2-2, with 7 bases identical to TRBD2. Losses at the gene ends were 4 bases for V and 3 bases for J; bases not matched to a gene: 5. The CDR3 runs 15 residues. The V gene's germline CDR1 is SEHNR and CDR2 FQNEAQ (reference sequence). In nucleotides, the CDR3 is TGTGCCAGCAGCTGGTCGGGGGGTTACACCGGGGAGCTGTTTTTT. It specifies CASSWSGGYTGELFF.

The chain joins TRBV9 to TRBJ2-5, with D possibly matching TRBD2 (6 bases). Germline CDR1 is SGDLS and CDR2 is YYNGEE. The CDR3 covers 15 residues. V lost 3 bases to trimming and J lost 5 bases, with 17 bases between them. The DNA of the CDR3 is TGTGCCAGCAGCGCAGCGTGGGGGGTATCGGAGACCCAGTACTTC. This gives the protein CASSAAWGVSETQYF.

This chain joins TRBV7-6 and TRBJ1-6; D is uncertain. Per germline, CDR1 SGHVS and CDR2 FNYEAQ. V lost 0 bases and J lost 4, with 7 bases in between. The CDR3 totals 15 residues. In nucleotides, the CDR3 is TGTGCCAGCAGCTTAGCAGGAGGGTATAATTCACCCCTCCACTTT. This codes for CASSLAGGYNSPLHF.

The chain employs TRBV4-1 and TRBJ2-5; D perhaps matches TRBD2 (7 bases). The end of the DNA aligns better with TRBJ2-7, so the J call may be wrong. Germline V gives CDR1 MGHRA, CDR2 YSYEKL. The CDR3 is 16 residues long. CDR3 nucleotide sequence: TGCGCCAGCAGCCAAGTTGAGGGGCGGGGGCCCTACGAGCAGTACTTC. This sequence encodes CASSQVEGRGPYEQYF.

In DNA, the CDR3 is TGTGCCAGCGGCGGGGGGAGCACAGATACGCAGTATTTT. It yields the protein CASGGGSTDTQYF. The chain is built from TRBV2 and TRBJ2-3, with 8 bases fitting TRBD2. Germline V gives CDR1 SNHLY, CDR2 FYNNEI. This CDR3 is built from 13 residues. J lost 0 bases, V lost 8 bases, and 1 base had no gene match.

As DNA, the CDR3 is TGTGCCAGCCAAGACAGATTGAACACTGAAGCTTTCTTT. Translated: CASQDRLNTEAFF. V is TRBV6-1 and J is TRBJ1-1; D is perhaps TRBD1 (5 bases). The CDR3 is made up of 13 amino acids. Germline CDR1 and CDR2: MNHNS and SASEGT. V lost 8 bases to trimming and J lost 0 bases, with 10 bases between them.

The genes are TRBV6-1 and TRBJ2-3; D is possibly TRBD2 (7 bases). This CDR3 has 15 residues. V was pared by 0 bases and J by 6 bases, with 13 bases between. Germline V CDR1 and CDR2: MNHNS, SASEGT. The CDR3 DNA follows: TGTGCCAGCAGTGAAGCGGGGGGGCGGTGGGATACGCAGTATTTT. Translation: CASSEAGGRWDTQYF.

V usage is TRBV6-6 and J usage is TRBJ2-1, with D perhaps TRBD2 (6 bases). V was pared by 7 bases and J by 6 bases, with 13 bases between. The CDR3 is 13 residues long. Germline CDR1 and CDR2: MNHNY and SVGAGI (reference sequence). In nucleotides, the CDR3 is TGTGCCAGCACTCGCGGGGTCCTCAATGAGCAGTTCTTC. Protein sequence: CASTRGVLNEQFF.

In DNA, the CDR3 is TGTGCCAGCAGTGAAGTCAGGGGGAATACCGGGGAGCTGTTTTTT. Amino acids: CASSEVRGNTGELFF. The rearrangement joins TRBV27 to TRBJ2-2, with 7 nucleotides matching TRBD1. The CDR3 contains 15 residues. The V gene's germline CDR1 is MNHEY and CDR2 SMNVEV (reference sequence). The junction had 8 bases not matched to a gene; V was cut back by 5 bases and J by 5 bases.

The gene calls are TRBV5-6 and TRBJ1-3; perhaps TRBD1 as D (6 bases). Germline CDR1 reads SGHDT; CDR2 reads YYEEEE. The CDR3 extends over 16 amino acids. With 4 bases removed from V and 0 bases from J, the gap between germline ends came to 14 bases. For the CDR3, the DNA is TGTGCCAGCAGCCCCCAGGGGCCGAACTCTGGAAACACCATATATTTT. It translates to CASSPQGPNSGNTIYF.

The chain employs TRBV5-1 and TRBJ2-1; 12 positions match TRBD2. This CDR3 comprises 16 residues. V was clipped by 4 bases and J by 2 bases; unmatched bases: 4. CDR1 is SGHRS and CDR2 is YFSETQ in the germline V gene. This chain's CDR3 is CASSPSGGGAYNEQFF. CDR3 sequence (DNA): TGCGCCAGCAGCCCTAGCGGGGGGGGCGCCTACAATGAGCAGTTCTTC.

This rearrangement joins TRBV27 to TRBJ1-2; 9 bases map to TRBD1. Germline-derived CDR1 and CDR2 are MNHEY and SMNVEV (reference sequence). V shed 2 bases and J 8 bases; nucleotides not matched to a gene: 6. The CDR3 has 14 amino acids. The CDR3 loop reads CASSLVMGQGGYTF. The CDR3 region has the DNA TGTGCCAGCAGTTTAGTGATGGGACAGGGAGGCTACACCTTC.

The chain links TRBV2 to TRBJ1-6, with D maybe TRBD1 (6 bases). Germline V lookup: CDR1 SNHLY, CDR2 FYNNEI. CDR3 length equals 16 residues. Trimming shortened V by 4 bases and J by 0 bases, and 10 bases separated the two germline ends. CDR3 sequence reads: CASSAQGFSYNSPLHF. The CDR3 coding sequence is TGTGCCAGCAGTGCACAGGGTTTCTCCTATAATTCACCCCTCCACTTT.

The gene calls are TRBV7-2 and TRBJ2-1; 9 nucleotides line up with TRBD1. The V gene end was trimmed by 1 base and the J gene end by 8 bases; junction bases not matched to a gene: 6. Germline CDR1 SGHTA, CDR2 FQGNSA. The CDR3 has 15 amino acids. CDR3 DNA: TGTGCCAGCAGCTTAGTTGGACAGGGGTTGGATGAGCAGTTCTTC. Translating it yields CASSLVGQGLDEQFF.